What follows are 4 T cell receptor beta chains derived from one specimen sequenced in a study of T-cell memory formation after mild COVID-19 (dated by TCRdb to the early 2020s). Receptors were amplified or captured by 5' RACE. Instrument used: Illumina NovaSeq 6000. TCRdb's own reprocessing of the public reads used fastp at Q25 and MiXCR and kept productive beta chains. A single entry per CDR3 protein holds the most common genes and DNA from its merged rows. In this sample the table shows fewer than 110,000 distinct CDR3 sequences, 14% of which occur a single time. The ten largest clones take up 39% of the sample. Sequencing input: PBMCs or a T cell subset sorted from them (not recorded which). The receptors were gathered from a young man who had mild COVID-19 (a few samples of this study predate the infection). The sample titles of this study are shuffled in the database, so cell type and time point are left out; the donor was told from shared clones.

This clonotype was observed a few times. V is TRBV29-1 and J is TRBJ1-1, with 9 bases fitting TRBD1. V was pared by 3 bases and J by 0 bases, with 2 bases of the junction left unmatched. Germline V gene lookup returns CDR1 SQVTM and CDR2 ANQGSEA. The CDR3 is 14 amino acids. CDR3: CSVEGQGLNTEAFF. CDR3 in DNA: TGCAGCGTTGAGGGACAGGGCTTGAACACTGAAGCTTTCTTT.

This chain's CDR3 is CASLAGEANTGELFF. In DNA, the CDR3 is TGTGCCAGCCTAGCGGGGGAGGCGAACACCGGGGAGCTGTTTTTT. This chain uses TRBV7-2 with TRBJ2-2, with 10 nucleotides matching TRBD2. Germline CDR1 and CDR2: SGHTA and FQGNSA. J lost 0 bases, V lost 8 bases, and 3 bases had no gene match. The CDR3 extends over 15 amino acids.

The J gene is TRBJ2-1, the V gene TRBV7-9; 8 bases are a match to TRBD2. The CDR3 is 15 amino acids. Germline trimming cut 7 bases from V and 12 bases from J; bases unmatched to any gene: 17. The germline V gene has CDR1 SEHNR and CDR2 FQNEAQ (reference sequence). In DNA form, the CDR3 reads TGTGCCAGCACCCAGACGGGAGGGCCTGTCGATGGGCAGTTCTTC. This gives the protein CASTQTGGPVDGQFF. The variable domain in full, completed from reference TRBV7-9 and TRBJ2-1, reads DTGVSQNPRHKITKRGQNVTFRCDPISEHNRLYWYRQTLGQGPEFLTYFQNEAQLEKSRLLSDRFSAERPKGSFSTLEIQRTEQGDSAMYLCASTQTGGPVDGQFFGPGTRLTVL.

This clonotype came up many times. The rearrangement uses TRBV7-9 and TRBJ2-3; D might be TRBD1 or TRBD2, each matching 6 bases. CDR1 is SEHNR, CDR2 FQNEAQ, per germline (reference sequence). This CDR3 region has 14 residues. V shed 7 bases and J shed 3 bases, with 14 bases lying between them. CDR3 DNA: TGTGCCAGCACCCCAACAGGGAGGACAGATACGCAGTATTTT. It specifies CASTPTGRTDTQYF.